Included here is one TCR beta chain sequence, with context. The data originate from a study of blood T cell repertoires in COVID-19. Study-wide background: Sources were T cells, B-cell-depleted T cells, or PBMCs; the material itself was cDNA or gDNA.

Self-reported history from a screening survey and questionnaire set each donor's cohort. This CDR3 spans 16 amino acids. The V gene end was trimmed by 5 bases and the J gene end by 4 bases; junction bases not matched to a gene: 11. The V gene's germline CDR1 is MNHNY and CDR2 SVGAGI (reference sequence). Assay used: immunoSEQ multiplex PCR; TCRdb lists only in-frame clones, some missing. Among fewer than 350,000 clones listed, around 86% were seen once. This clonotype was obtained from a middle-aged woman with acute COVID-19. The chain employs TRBV6-6 and TRBJ1-2; 9 nucleotides match TRBD1. Specimen: PBMCs or T cells enriched from blood (not recorded which). The CDR3 here is CASSRIQGAVSYGYTF. CDR3 in DNA: TGTGCCAGCAGTCGCATACAGGGGGCGGTGAGCTATGGCTACACCTTC.